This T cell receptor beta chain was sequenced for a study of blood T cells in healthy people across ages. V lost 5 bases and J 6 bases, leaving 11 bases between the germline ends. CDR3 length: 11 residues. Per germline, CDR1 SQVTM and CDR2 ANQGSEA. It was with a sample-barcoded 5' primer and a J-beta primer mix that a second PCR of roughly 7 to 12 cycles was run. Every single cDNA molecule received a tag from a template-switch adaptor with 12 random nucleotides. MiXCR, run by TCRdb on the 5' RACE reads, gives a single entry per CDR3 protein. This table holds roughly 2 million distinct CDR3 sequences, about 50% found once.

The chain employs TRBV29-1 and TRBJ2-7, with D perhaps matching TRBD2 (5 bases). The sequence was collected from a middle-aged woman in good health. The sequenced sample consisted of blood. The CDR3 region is CSVSTGSEQYF. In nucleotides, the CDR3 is TGCAGCGTTTCTACGGGGAGCGAGCAGTACTTC.